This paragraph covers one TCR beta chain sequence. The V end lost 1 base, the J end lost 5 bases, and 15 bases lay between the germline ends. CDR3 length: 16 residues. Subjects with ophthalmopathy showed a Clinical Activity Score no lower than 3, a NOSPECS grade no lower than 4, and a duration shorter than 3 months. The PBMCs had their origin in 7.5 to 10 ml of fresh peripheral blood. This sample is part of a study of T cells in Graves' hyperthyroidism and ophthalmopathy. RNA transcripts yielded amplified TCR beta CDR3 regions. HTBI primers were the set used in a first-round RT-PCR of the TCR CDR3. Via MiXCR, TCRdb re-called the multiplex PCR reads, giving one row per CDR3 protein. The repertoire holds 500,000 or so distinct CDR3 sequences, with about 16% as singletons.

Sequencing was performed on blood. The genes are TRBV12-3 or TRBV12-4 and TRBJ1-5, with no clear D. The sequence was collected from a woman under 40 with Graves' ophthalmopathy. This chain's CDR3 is CASSLGPPRVYQPQHF. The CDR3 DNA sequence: TGTGCCAGCAGTTTAGGCCCCCCGAGGGTTTATCAGCCCCAGCATTTT.